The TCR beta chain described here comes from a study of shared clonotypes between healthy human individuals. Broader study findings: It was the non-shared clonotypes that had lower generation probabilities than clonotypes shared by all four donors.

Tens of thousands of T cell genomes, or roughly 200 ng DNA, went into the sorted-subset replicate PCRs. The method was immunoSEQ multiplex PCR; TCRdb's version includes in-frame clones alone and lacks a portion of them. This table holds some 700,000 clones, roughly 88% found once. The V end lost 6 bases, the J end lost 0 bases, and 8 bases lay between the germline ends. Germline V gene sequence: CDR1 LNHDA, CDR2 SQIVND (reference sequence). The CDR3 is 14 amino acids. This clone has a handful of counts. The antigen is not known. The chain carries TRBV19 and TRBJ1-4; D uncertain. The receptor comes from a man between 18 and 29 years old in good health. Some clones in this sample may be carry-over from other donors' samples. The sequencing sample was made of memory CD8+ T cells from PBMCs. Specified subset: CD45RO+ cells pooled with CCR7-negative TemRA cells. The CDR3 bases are TGTGCCAGTAGGAACCTCGCAACTAATGAAAAACTGTTTTTT. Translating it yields CASRNLATNEKLFF.